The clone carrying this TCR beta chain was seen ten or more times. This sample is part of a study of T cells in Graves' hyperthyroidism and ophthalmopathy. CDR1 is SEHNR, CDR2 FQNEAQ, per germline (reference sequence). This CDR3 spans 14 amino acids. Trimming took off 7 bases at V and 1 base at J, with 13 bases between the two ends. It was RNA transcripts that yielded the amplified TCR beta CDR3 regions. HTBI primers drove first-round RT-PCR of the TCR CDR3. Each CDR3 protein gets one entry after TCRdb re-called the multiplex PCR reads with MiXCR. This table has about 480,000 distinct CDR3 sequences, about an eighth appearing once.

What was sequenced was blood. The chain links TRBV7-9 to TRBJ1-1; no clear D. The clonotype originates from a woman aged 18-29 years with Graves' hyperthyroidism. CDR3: CASTLLDGNTEAFF. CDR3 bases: TGTGCCAGCACCCTTCTGGACGGGAACACTGAAGCTTTCTTT.